A single sample gave rise to the 25 T cell receptor beta chains below, sequenced in a study of CD8+CD57+ T cells in acquired aplastic anemia. Profiling that covered TCR beta VDJ and CDR3 relied on genomic DNA as its template. TCRdb re-derived calls from the reads in MiXCR, one entry per CDR3 protein. The data contain some 410,000 distinct CDR3 sequences, approximately 70% of them singletons. Sequencing was performed on sorted CD4+, CD8+, or CD8+CD57+ T cells (not recorded which) from PBMCs. The origin of the receptors is a human donor in good health, serving as a control.

The gene calls are TRBV20-1 and TRBJ1-2; D gene uncertain. There are 12 residues in the CDR3. The V gene's germline CDR1 is DFQATT and CDR2 SNEGSKA (reference sequence). The CDR3 DNA sequence: TGCAGCGCTCCGTGGATCGGGAGGTCCTACACCTTC. Translating it yields CSAPWIGRSYTF.

This clonotype has ten or more counts. The genes are TRBV29-1 and TRBJ2-1, with D possibly being TRBD2 (7 bases). The CDR3 runs to 14 residues. V was trimmed by 4 bases and J by 7 bases, leaving 17 bases between them. In germline, CDR1 is SQVTM, CDR2 ANQGSEA. As DNA, the CDR3 is TGCAGCGTTGTATGGGGGGGGGCTTGGAATGAGCAGTTCTTC. Encoded protein: CSVVWGGAWNEQFF.

At least ten counts were recorded for this clonotype. The chain is built from TRBV12-3 or TRBV12-4 and TRBJ1-1, with 9 nucleotides matching TRBD1. Trimming cost V 3 bases and J 0 bases; bases outside gene matches: 11. CDR3 length: 18 amino acids. CDR3 loop: CASSLRTGAFIVNTEAFF. The DNA for the CDR3 is TGTGCCAGCAGTTTGCGGACAGGGGCGTTTATTGTGAACACTGAAGCTTTCTTT.

With regard to this clonotype: Mismatch with germline at one junction end may stem from a read error. The chain recombines TRBV7-2 with TRBJ1-5; tentatively, D is TRBD1 (5 bases). The germline CDR1 and CDR2 sequences are SGHTA and FQGNSA. This CDR3 contains 15 residues. The CDR3: CASSLRGAPGRPKHF. The CDR3 DNA follows: TGTGCCAGCAGCTTGAGGGGAGCCCCCGGCAGGCCCAAGCATTTT.

On this clonotype: Its ends do not fully match the called genes, so a read error is possible. This rearrangement joins TRBV20-1 to TRBJ1-1, with TRBD1 matching over 7 bases. Looked up from germline, CDR1 is DFQATT and CDR2 is SNEGSKA (reference sequence). This CDR3 region has 11 residues. CDR3 in amino acids: CSAKPQGTGIF. The DNA of the CDR3 is TGCAGTGCCAAGCCACAGGGGACTGGAATCTTT.

As concerns this clonotype: With a much larger clone just one base away, this may be a read error. V is TRBV20-1 and J is TRBJ2-1, with a possible D match to TRBD2 (5 bases). Trimming removed 3 bases from V and 6 bases from J, with 21 bases in between. The germline V gene encodes CDR1 DFQATT and CDR2 SNEGSKA (reference sequence). CDR3 length equals 16 residues. As DNA, the CDR3 is TGCAGTGCTAGCCTGGGCTCCTTCGGGATATTCAATGAGCAGTTCTTC. This gives the protein CSASLGSFGIFNEQFF.

The rearrangement uses TRBV29-1 and TRBJ1-2; the D is unclear. Germline CDR1 SQVTM, CDR2 ANQGSEA. The V end lost 2 bases, the J end lost 4 bases, and 17 bases lay between the germline ends. The CDR3 is 15 residues long. DNA for the CDR3: TGCAGCGTTGAAAAGGGTGGTGACATCGGCTATGGCTACACCTTC. Its protein product is CSVEKGGDIGYGYTF.

As DNA, the CDR3 is TGTGCCAGCAGCTACGGACAGGTTGTTTCTCATTTCCCCCTCCACTTT. It is translated as CASSYGQVVSHFPLHF. This chain joins TRBV7-2 and TRBJ1-6; 7 nucleotides match TRBD1. CDR1 is SGHTA and CDR2 is FQGNSA in the germline V gene. This CDR3 contains 16 residues. Germline trimming cut 4 bases from V and 13 bases from J; bases unmatched to any gene: 16.

The rearrangement joins TRBV12-3 or TRBV12-4 to TRBJ2-7, with 12 bases identical to TRBD2. The CDR3 has 18 residues. Germline trimming cut 3 bases from V and 2 bases from J; bases unmatched to any gene: 11. CDR3 sequence: CASSLAASGGAGTYEQYF. The CDR3 nucleotides are TGTGCCAGCAGTTTGGCGGCTAGCGGGGGGGCCGGGACCTACGAGCAGTACTTC.

The chain couples TRBV11-3 to TRBJ1-1, with D hard to call. Germline CDR1 reads SGHNT; CDR2 reads YENEEA. The V gene lost 5 bases and the J gene lost 2 bases, with 9 bases spanning the gap. CDR3 length: 13 residues. In nucleotides, the CDR3 is TGTGCCAGCAGCACACGGGTAAACACTGAAGCTTTCTTT. Its protein product is CASSTRVNTEAFF. The whole variable domain, filled in from reference TRBV11-3 and TRBJ1-1, reads EAGVVQSPRYKIIEKKQPVAFWCNPISGHNTLYWYLQNLGQGPELLIRYENEEAVDDSQLPKDRFSAERLKGVDSTLKIQPAELGDSAVYLCASSTRVNTEAFFGQGTRLTVV.

To note about this clonotype: At one end, the junction sequence differs from germline, possibly due to a read error. CDR3 region: CSGEGYDDNSPLPF. DNA of the CDR3: TGCAGTGGTGAAGGCTACGACGATAACTCTCCCCTCCCCTTT. The J gene is TRBJ1-6, the V gene TRBV29-1; the D is unclear. This CDR3 contains 14 residues. Germline-derived CDR1 and CDR2 are SQVTM and ANQGSEA.

The genes are TRBV20-1 and TRBJ2-1; 10 nucleotides align to TRBD2. Germline loops: CDR1 DFQATT, CDR2 SNEGSKA (reference sequence). The CDR3 is 14 amino acids. V dropped 1 base and J dropped 5; count of bases not matched to a gene: 2. Written as DNA, the CDR3 is TGCAGTGCTAGAGCCACTAGCGGGGACAATGAGCAGTTCTTC. It translates to CSARATSGDNEQFF.

V and J are TRBV6-9 and TRBJ1-2; weak D call: TRBD1 (6 bases). CDR1 and CDR2 from the germline V gene are MNHGY and SVAAGI. There are 15 residues in the CDR3. The V end was cut by 5 bases, the J end by 9 bases, with 22 bases between. CDR3 sequence: CASSRFRGSGESYTF. The DNA for the CDR3 is TGTGCCAGCAGTAGGTTTAGGGGGAGCGGGGAAAGCTACACCTTC.

To note about this clonotype: Because the CDR3's place on the DNA is in doubt, the DNA is left out and the CDR3 is given as listed by TCRdb. The gene calls are TRBV7-9 and TRBJ1-2. The CDR3 is 14 residues long, counting both termini. Germline-derived CDR1 and CDR2 are SEHNR and FQNEAQ (reference sequence). Here the CDR3 reads CASRAETPYFGPGF.

V gene TRBV7-8 combines with J gene TRBJ2-1; a possible D gene is TRBD2 (5 bases). The CDR3 contains 15 residues. Germline assignment: CDR1 SGHVS and CDR2 FQNEAQ. Trimming cost V 2 bases and J 5 bases, with 13 bases left between them. The CDR3 nucleotides read TGTGCCAGCAGCTTAACCCGGGGTGACGACAATGAGCAGTTCTTC. This encodes CASSLTRGDDNEQFF.

This clonotype has just a few counts. The genes are TRBV20-1 and TRBJ2-1, with TRBD2 matching 8 bases. The germline V gene encodes CDR1 DFQATT and CDR2 SNEGSKA (reference sequence). The V segment lost 1 base and the J segment 6 bases; nucleotides outside the gene matches: 8. This CDR3 region has 15 residues. CDR3 residues: CSARATSATVNEQFF. CDR3 DNA: TGCAGTGCTAGAGCGACTAGCGCGACCGTCAATGAGCAGTTCTTC.

The J gene is TRBJ1-1, the V gene TRBV11-3, with 8 bases fitting TRBD1. Looked up from germline, CDR1 is SGHNT and CDR2 is YENEEA. V dropped 9 bases and J dropped 4; count of bases not matched to a gene: 10. This CDR3 is built from 14 residues. CDR3 protein: CASRLRTGSTEAFF. Here the CDR3 DNA reads TGTGCCAGTAGACTCCGGACAGGGAGCACTGAAGCTTTCTTT.

This clonotype was detected only a few times. The chain has TRBV7-9 and TRBJ2-7, with 12 bases that match TRBD1. With V trimmed by 5 bases and J by 4 bases, 6 bases remained unmatched. Per germline, CDR1 SEHNR and CDR2 FQNEAQ (reference sequence). The CDR3 covers 15 residues. The CDR3 loop is CASSPGTGGVYEQYF. The CDR3, as DNA: TGTGCCAGCAGCCCGGGGACAGGGGGCGTGTACGAGCAGTACTTC.

This clonotype was seen ten or more times. This chain uses TRBV30 with TRBJ1-5; unclear D gene. V dropped 2 bases and J dropped 5 bases, with 10 bases sitting between them. This CDR3 is built from 13 residues. Germline V CDR1 and CDR2: GTSNPN, SVGIG (reference sequence). The CDR3 region has the DNA TGTGCCTGGAGTTCGGACCCCTATCAGCCCCAGCATTTT. It yields the protein CAWSSDPYQPQHF.

Worth noting for this clonotype: It is likely a read error, because the conserved phenylalanine at the end of the CDR3 is missing. The limits of the CDR3 on the DNA are not certain, so only TCRdb's listed CDR3 is given. The rearrangement uses TRBV7-3 and TRBJ1-5. Germline V gene lookup returns CDR1 SGHTA and CDR2 FQGTGA. The CDR3 sequence runs 13 residues, both termini included. The CDR3 loop reads CASSQSLRGTQIR.

The J gene is TRBJ2-1, the V gene TRBV20-1; 7 nucleotides line up with TRBD2. The germline V gene has CDR1 DFQATT and CDR2 SNEGSKA (reference sequence). The CDR3 contains 15 residues. V shed 6 bases, J shed 9 bases, and the junction held 17 bases outside the gene matches. The DNA of the CDR3 is TGCAGTGCCCCGACTAGCCTTCGAATGTCAGGTGAGCAGTTCTTC. It codes for CSAPTSLRMSGEQFF.

The V call is TRBV7-9, the J call TRBJ1-4; the D is unclear. The germline V gene has CDR1 SEHNR and CDR2 FQNEAQ (reference sequence). The length of the CDR3 is 16 residues. The V and J ends lost 5 bases and 8 bases respectively, with 21 bases between them. As DNA, the CDR3 is TGTGCCAGCAGCCCGCTCCCGTACGAGCAGAACGAAAAACTGTTTTTT. As protein: CASSPLPYEQNEKLFF. Full variable domain (missing parts from reference TRBV7-9 and TRBJ1-4): DTGVSQNPRHKITKRGQNVTFRCDPISEHNRLYWYRQTLGQGPEFLTYFQNEAQLEKSRLLSDRFSAERPKGSFSTLEIQRTEQGDSAMYLCASSPLPYEQNEKLFFGSGTQLSVL.

This clonotype was counted at least ten times. This sequence joins TRBV12-3 or TRBV12-4 and TRBJ1-5, with D possibly matching TRBD1 (6 bases). This CDR3 region has 14 residues. The germline V and J ends were trimmed by 6 bases and 4 bases, with 13 bases remaining between them. This CDR3 is CASSPRTDNQPQHF. The CDR3 region has the DNA TGTGCCAGCAGCCCACGGACAGATAATCAGCCCCAGCATTTT.

This rearrangement joins TRBV9 to TRBJ1-1; D is unclear. This CDR3 has 14 residues. The germline V gene has CDR1 SGDLS and CDR2 YYNGEE. V lost 3 bases, J lost 14 bases, and 23 bases lay in between. CDR3 protein: CASSAAIQETQYFF. CDR3 coding DNA: TGTGCCAGCAGCGCAGCTATACAAGAGACTCAGTACTTCTTT.

J is TRBJ2-5 and V is TRBV7-2; TRBD1 agrees at 10 bases. CDR3 length equals 15 residues. Germline V lookup: CDR1 SGHTA, CDR2 FQGNSA. V lost 0 bases and J lost 5; bases outside the gene matches: 3. The CDR3 here is CASSLAGQGTETQYF. The CDR3 DNA follows: TGTGCCAGCAGCTTAGCGGGACAGGGGACGGAGACCCAGTACTTC. Using reference TRBV7-2 and TRBJ2-5 for the parts outside the CDR3, the full variable domain is GAGVSQSPSNKVTEKGKDVELRCDPISGHTALYWYRQSLGQGLEFLIYFQGNSAPDKSGLPSDRFSAERTGGSVSTLTIQRTQQEDSAVYLCASSLAGQGTETQYFGPGTRLLVL.